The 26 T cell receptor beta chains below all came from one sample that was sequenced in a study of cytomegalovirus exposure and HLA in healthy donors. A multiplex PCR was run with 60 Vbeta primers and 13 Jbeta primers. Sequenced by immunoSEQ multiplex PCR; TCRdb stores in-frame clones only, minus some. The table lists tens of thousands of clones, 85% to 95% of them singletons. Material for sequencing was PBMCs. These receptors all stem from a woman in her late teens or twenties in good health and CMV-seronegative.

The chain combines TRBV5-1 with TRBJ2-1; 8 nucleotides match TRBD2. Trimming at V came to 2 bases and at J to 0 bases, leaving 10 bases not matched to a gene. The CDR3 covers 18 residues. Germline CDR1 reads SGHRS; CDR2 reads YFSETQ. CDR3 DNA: TGCGCCAGCAGCTTCCCAGCCGGGAGGGAGAGCTCCTACAATGAGCAGTTCTTC. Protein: CASSFPAGRESSYNEQFF.

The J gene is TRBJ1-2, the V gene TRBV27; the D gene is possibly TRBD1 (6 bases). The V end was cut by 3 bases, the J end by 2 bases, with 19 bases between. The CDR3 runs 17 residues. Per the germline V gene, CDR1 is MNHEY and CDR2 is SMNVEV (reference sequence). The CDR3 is CASSFLPGQIGNYGYTF. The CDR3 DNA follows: TGTGCCAGCAGTTTCTTACCCGGACAGATTGGAAACTATGGCTACACCTTC.

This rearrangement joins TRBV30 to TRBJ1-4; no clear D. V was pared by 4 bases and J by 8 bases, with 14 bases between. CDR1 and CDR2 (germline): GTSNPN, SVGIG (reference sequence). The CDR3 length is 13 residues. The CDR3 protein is CAWNWRGGEKLFF. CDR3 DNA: TGTGCCTGGAACTGGCGGGGTGGGGAAAAACTGTTTTTT.

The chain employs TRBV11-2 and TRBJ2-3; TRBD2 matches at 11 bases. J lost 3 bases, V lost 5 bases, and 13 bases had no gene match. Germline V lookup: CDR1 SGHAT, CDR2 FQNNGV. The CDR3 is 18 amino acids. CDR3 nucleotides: TGTGCCAGCAGCCAGACTAGCGGGATGTTAGTTCGAACAGATACGCAGTATTTT. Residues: CASSQTSGMLVRTDTQYF. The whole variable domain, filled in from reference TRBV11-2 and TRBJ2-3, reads EAGVAQSPRYKIIEKRQSVAFWCNPISGHATLYWYQQILGQGPKLLIQFQNNGVVDDSQLPKDRFSAERLKGVDSTLKIQPAKLEDSAVYLCASSQTSGMLVRTDTQYFGPGTRLTVL.

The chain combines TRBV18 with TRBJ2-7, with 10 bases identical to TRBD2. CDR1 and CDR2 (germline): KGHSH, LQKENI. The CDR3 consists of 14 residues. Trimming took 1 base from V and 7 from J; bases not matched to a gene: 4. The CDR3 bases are TGTGCCAGCTCACCACTAGCGGGAGGAGGAGAGCAGTACTTC. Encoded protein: CASSPLAGGGEQYF.

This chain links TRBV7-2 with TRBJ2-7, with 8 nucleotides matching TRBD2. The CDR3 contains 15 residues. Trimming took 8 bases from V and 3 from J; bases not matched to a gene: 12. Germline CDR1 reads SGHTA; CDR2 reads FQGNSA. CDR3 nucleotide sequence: TGTGCCAGCGGCTATATATCCCTAGCGGGCTACGAGCAGTACTTC. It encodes CASGYISLAGYEQYF.

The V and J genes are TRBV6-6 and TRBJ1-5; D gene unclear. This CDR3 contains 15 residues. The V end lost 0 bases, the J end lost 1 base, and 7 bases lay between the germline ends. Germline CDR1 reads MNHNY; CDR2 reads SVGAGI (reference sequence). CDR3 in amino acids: CASSYSTTSNQPQHF. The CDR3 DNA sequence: TGTGCCAGCAGTTACTCGACGACAAGCAATCAGCCCCAGCATTTT.

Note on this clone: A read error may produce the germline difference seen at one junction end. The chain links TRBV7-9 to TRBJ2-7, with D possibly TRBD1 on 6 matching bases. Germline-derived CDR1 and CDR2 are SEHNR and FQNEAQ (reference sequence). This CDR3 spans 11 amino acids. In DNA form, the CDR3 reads TGTGCCAGCAGCTTCGGACAGCTAGGGAGCTTC. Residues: CASSFGQLGSF. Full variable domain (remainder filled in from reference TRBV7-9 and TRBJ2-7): DTGVSQNPRHKITKRGQNVTFRCDPISEHNRLYWYRQTLGQGPEFLTYFQNEAQLEKSRLLSDRFSAERPKGSFSTLEIQRTEQGDSAMYLCASSFGQLGSFGPGTRLTVT.

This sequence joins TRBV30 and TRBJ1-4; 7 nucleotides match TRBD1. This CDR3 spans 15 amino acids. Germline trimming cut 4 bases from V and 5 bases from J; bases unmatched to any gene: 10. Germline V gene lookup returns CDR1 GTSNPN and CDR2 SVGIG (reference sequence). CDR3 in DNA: TGTGCCTGGATTTGTTTCGGGACAGCGAATGAAAAACTGTTTTTT. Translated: CAWICFGTANEKLFF.

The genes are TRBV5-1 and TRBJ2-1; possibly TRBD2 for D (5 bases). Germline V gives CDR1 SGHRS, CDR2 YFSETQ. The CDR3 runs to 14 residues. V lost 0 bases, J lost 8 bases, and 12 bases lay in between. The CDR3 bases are TGCGCCAGCAGCTTGGAGCGGAGCTTCGATGAGCAGTTCTTC. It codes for CASSLERSFDEQFF.

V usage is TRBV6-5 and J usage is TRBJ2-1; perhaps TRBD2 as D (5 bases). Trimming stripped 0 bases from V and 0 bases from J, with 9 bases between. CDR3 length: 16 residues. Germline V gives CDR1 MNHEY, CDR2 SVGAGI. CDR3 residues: CASSYSPGSSYNEQFF. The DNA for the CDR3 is TGTGCCAGCAGTTACTCACCGGGATCCTCCTACAATGAGCAGTTCTTC.

In nucleotides, the CDR3 is TGCGCCAGCAGCGTGACTAGCGGGATGACAGATACGCAGTATTTT. This encodes CASSVTSGMTDTQYF. The chain joins TRBV5-1 to TRBJ2-3; 11 bases map to TRBD2. V was clipped by 4 bases and J by 3 bases; unmatched bases: 4. The CDR3 consists of 15 residues. Germline V gene data show CDR1 as SGHRS and CDR2 as YFSETQ. Supplemented by reference TRBV5-1 and TRBJ2-3, the full variable domain reads KAGVTQTPRYLIKTRGQQVTLSCSPISGHRSVSWYQQTPGQGLQFLFEYFSETQRNKGNFPGRFSGRQFSNSRSEMNVSTLELGDSALYLCASSVTSGMTDTQYFGPGTRLTVL.

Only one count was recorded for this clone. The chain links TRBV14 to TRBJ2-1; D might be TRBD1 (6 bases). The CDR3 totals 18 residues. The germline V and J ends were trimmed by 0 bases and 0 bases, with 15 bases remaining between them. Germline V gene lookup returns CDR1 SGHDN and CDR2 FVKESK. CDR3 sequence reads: CASSQDIPDRRSYNEQFF. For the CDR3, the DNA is TGTGCCAGCAGCCAAGACATTCCCGACAGGCGCTCCTACAATGAGCAGTTCTTC. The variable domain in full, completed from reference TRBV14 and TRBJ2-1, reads EAGVTQFPSHSVIEKGQTVTLRCDPISGHDNLYWYRRVMGKEIKFLLHFVKESKQDESGMPNNRFLAERTGGTYSTLKVQPAELEDSGVYFCASSQDIPDRRSYNEQFFGPGTRLTVL.

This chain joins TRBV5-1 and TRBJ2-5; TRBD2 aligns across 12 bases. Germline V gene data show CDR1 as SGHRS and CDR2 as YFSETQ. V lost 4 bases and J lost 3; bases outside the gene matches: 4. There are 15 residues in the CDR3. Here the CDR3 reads CASSRRLAGEETQYF. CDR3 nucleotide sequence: TGCGCCAGCAGCCGAAGACTAGCGGGAGAAGAGACCCAGTACTTC. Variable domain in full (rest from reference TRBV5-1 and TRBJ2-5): KAGVTQTPRYLIKTRGQQVTLSCSPISGHRSVSWYQQTPGQGLQFLFEYFSETQRNKGNFPGRFSGRQFSNSRSEMNVSTLELGDSALYLCASSRRLAGEETQYFGPGTRLLVL.

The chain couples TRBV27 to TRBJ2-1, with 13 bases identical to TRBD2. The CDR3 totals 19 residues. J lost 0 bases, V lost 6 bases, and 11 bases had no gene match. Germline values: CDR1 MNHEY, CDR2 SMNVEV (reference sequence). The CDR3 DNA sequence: TGTGCCAGCAGATCGAGACTAGCGGGAGGTCCTAGCTCCTACAATGAGCAGTTCTTC. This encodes CASRSRLAGGPSSYNEQFF.

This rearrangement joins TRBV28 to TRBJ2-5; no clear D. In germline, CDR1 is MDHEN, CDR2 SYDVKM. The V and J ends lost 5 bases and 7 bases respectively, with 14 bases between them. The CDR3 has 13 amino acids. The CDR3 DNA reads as TGTGCCAGCAGTCTAACTGGTCCGGTGACCCAGTACTTC. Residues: CASSLTGPVTQYF.

CDR3 in DNA: TGTGCCAGCAGCTTAGGATTGGGGGCGGTTTACGAGCAGTACTTC. Its translation: CASSLGLGAVYEQYF. This chain uses TRBV7-2 with TRBJ2-7, with D possibly being TRBD1 (6 bases). Germline V gene sequence: CDR1 SGHTA, CDR2 FQGNSA. This CDR3 is 15 amino acids long. Trimming removed 1 base at V and 4 bases at J, with 14 bases between.

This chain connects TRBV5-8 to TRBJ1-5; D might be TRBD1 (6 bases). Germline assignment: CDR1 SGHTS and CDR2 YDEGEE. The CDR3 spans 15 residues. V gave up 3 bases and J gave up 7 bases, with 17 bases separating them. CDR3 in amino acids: CASSSQGHPGQPQHF. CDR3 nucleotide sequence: TGTGCCAGCAGCTCACAGGGTCACCCTGGCCAGCCCCAGCATTTT.

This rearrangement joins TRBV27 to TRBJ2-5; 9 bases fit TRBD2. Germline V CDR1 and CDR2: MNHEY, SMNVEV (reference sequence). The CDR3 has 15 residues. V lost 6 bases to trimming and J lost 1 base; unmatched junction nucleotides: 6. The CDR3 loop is CASSLTSGAQETQYF. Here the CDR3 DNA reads TGTGCCAGCAGCCTGACTAGCGGCGCCCAAGAGACCCAGTACTTC.

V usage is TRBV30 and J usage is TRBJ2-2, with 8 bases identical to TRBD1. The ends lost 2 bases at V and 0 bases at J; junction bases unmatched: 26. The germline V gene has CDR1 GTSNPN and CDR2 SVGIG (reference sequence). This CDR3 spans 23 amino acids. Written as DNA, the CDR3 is TGTGCCTGGAGTCCGAGGTATGTCCCCTTTTCTCAGGGGGCTACGGCGAACACCGGGGAGCTGTTTTTT. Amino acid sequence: CAWSPRYVPFSQGATANTGELFF. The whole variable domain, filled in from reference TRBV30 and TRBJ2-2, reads SQTIHQWPATLVQPVGSPLSLECTVEGTSNPNLYWYRQAAGRGLQLLFYSVGIGQISSEVPQNLSASRPQDRQFILSSKKLLLSDSGFYLCAWSPRYVPFSQGATANTGELFFGEGSRLTVL.

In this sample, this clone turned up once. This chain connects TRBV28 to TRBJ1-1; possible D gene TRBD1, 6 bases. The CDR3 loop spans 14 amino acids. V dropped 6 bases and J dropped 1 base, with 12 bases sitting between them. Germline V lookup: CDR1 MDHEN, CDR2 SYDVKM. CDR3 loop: CASRIDRQNTEAFF. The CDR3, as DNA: TGTGCCAGCAGAATAGACAGGCAGAACACTGAAGCTTTCTTT.

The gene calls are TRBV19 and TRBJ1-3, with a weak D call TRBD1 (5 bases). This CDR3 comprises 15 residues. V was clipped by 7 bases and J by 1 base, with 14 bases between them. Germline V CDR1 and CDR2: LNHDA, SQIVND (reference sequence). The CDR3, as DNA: TGTGCCAGTACAGCAGGGCTCGCTTCTGGAAACACCATATATTTT. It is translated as CASTAGLASGNTIYF.

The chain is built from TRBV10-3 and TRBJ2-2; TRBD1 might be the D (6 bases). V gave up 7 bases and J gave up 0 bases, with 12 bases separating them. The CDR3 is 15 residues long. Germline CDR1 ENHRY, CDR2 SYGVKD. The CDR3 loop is CAINSGTSNTGELFF. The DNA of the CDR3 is TGTGCCATCAACTCAGGGACATCGAACACCGGGGAGCTGTTTTTT.

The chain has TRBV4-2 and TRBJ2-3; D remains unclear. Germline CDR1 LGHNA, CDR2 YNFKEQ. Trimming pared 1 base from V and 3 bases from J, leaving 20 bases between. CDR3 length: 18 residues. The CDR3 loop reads CASSQGSRSYSGTDTQYF. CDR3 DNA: TGTGCCAGCAGCCAAGGCTCGAGGTCGTACTCCGGGACAGATACGCAGTATTTT.

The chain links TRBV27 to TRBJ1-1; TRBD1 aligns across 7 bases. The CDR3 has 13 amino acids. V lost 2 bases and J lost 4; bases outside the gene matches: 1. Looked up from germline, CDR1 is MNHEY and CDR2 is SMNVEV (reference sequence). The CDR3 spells CASSLQGGTEAFF. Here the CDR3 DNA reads TGTGCCAGCAGTTTACAGGGGGGCACTGAAGCTTTCTTT.

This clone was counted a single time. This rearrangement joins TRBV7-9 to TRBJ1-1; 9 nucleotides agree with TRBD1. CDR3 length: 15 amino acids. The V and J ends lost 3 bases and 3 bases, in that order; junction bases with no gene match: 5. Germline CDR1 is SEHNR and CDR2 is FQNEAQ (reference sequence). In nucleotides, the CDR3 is TGTGCCAGCAGCTTCGGTACAGGGGGCGACACTGAAGCTTTCTTT. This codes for CASSFGTGGDTEAFF.